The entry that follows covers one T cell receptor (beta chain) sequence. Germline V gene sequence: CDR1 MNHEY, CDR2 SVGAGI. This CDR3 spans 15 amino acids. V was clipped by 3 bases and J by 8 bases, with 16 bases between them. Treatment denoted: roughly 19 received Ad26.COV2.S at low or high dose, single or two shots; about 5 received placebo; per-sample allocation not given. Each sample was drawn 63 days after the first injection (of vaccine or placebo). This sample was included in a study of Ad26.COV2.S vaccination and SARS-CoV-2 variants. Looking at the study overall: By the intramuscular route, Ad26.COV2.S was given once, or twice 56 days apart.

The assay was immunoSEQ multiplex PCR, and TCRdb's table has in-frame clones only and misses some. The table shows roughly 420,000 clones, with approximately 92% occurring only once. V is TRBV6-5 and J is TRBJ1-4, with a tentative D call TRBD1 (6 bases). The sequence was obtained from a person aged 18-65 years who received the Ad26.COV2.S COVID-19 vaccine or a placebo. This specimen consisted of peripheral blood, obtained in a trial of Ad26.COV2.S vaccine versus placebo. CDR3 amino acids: CASSYSGAPGEKLFF. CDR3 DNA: TGTGCCAGCAGTTATTCGGGGGCCCCAGGGGAAAAACTGTTTTTT.